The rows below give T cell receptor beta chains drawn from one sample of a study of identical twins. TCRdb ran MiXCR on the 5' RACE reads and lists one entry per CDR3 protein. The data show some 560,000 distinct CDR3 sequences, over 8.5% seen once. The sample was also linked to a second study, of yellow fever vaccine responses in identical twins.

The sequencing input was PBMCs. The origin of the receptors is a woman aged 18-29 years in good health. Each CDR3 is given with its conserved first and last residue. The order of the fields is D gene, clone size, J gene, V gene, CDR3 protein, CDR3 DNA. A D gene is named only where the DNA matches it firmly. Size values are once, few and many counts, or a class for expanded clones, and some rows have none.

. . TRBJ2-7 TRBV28 CASRKLGRSRQGYEQYF TGTGCCAGCCGAAAACTCGGGAGGTCCAGACAGGGTTACGAGCAGTACTTC
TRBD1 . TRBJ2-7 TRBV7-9 CASSSGGSLEQYF TGTGCCAGCAGCTCAGGGGGCTCCCTCGAGCAGTACTTC
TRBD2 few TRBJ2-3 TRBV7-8 CASSLGLAGEFGTQYF TGTGCCAGCAGCTTAGGTCTAGCGGGAGAGTTCGGTACGCAGTATTTT
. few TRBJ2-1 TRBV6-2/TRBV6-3 CASTPGPQNYNEQFF TGTGCCAGCACCCCCGGGCCTCAAAATTACAATGAGCAGTTCTTC
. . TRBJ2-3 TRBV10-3 CAISEHSIPAGAPLRDTQYF TGTGCCATCAGTGAGCACTCGATCCCTGCGGGGGCCCCGCTTAGAGATACGCAGTATTTT
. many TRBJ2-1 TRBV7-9 CASSPGVAPYDEQFF TGTGCCAGCAGCCCAGGGGTAGCGCCCTATGATGAGCAGTTCTTC
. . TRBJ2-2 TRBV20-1 CSARDVRTGELFF TGCAGTGCTAGAGATGTCAGAACCGGGGAGCTGTTTTTT
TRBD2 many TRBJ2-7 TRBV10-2 CASGGLAGVNEQYF TGCGCCAGCGGTGGACTAGCGGGAGTGAACGAGCAGTACTTC
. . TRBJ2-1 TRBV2 CASSRDVNNEQFF TGTGCCAGCAGTCGGGACGTCAACAATGAGCAGTTCTTC
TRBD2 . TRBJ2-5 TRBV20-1 CSAPWSGGVTQYF TGCAGTGCCCCGTGGAGCGGGGGGGTAACCCAGTACTTC
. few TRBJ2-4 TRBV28 CASSPTVLLAKNIQYF TGTGCCAGCAGTCCCACGGTCCTACTAGCCAAAAACATTCAGTACTTC
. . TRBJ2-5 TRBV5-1 CATMTRQETQYF TGCGCCACCATGACTCGACAAGAGACCCAGTACTTC
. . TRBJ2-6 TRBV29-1 CSVPLGSGANVLTF TGCAGCGTCCCCCTCGGGTCTGGGGCCAACGTCCTGACTTTC
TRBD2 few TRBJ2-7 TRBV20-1 CSARGGGLGEQYF TGCAGTGCTAGAGGCGGGGGGCTTGGCGAGCAGTACTTC
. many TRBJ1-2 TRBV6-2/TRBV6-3 CASSNGQNRGYTF TGTGCCAGCAGCAACGGGCAGAATCGAGGCTACACCTTC
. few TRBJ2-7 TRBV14 CASSRVLGSSPYEQYF TGTGCCAGCAGCCGCGTTCTAGGCTCCTCGCCGTACGAGCAGTACTTC
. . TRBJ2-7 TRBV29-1 CSVVLGSSYEQYF TGCAGCGTTGTTCTTGGCAGTTCCTACGAGCAGTACTTC
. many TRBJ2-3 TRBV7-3 CASSKDGTDTQYF TGTGCCAGCAGCAAAGACGGGACAGATACGCAGTATTTT
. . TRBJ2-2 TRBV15 CATSVGPPNTGELFF TGTGCCACCAGCGTGGGGCCCCCGAACACCGGGGAGCTGTTTTTT
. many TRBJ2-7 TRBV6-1 CASSTTWGSGNEQYF TGTGCCAGCAGCACAACTTGGGGCTCGGGGAACGAGCAGTACTTC
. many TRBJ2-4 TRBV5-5 CASSVEAKNIQYF TGTGCCAGCAGCGTGGAAGCCAAAAACATTCAGTACTTC
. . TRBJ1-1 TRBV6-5 CASSYGGDMNTEAFF TGTGCCAGCAGTTACGGGGGGGACATGAACACTGAAGCTTTCTTT
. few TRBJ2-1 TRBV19 CASKRTHTSNEQFF TGTGCCAGTAAACGGACCCACACATCCAATGAGCAGTTCTTC
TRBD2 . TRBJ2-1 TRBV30 CAWSTGTSGNNEQFF TGTGCCTGGAGTACCGGGACTAGCGGCAACAATGAGCAGTTCTTC
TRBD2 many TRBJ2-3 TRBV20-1 CSATSGTYPDTQYF TGCAGTGCCACTAGCGGGACGTACCCAGATACGCAGTATTTT